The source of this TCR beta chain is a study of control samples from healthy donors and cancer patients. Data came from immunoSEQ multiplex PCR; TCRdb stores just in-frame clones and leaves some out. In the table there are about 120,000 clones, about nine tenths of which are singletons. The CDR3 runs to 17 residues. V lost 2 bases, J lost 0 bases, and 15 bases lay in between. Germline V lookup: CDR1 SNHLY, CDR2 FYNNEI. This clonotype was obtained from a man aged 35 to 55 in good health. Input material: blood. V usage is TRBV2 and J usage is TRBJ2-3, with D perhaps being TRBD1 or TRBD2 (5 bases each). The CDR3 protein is CASSESGLTYSTDTQYF. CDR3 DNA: TGTGCCAGCAGTGAATCGGGGCTAACCTATAGCACAGATACGCAGTATTTT.